The next 19 T cell receptor beta chains were all read from a single sample in a study of CD8+ T cells in alopecia areata. Extracted from the samples, RNA was reverse transcribed into cDNA to serve as the sequencing template. TCRdb's table, derived via immunoSEQ multiplex PCR, lists solely in-frame clones and lacks some. The table has 130,000 to 150,000 clones, approximately 49% seen once. The starting material was CD4+ T cells sorted from blood, obtained at week 0. These receptors were taken from a human donor with alopecia areata.

The chain's CDR3 is CASSLEGGTDTQYF. CDR3 DNA: TGCGCCAGCAGCTTGGAAGGGGGCACAGATACGCAGTATTTT. This chain joins TRBV5-1 and TRBJ2-3; TRBD1 is a possible D gene (5 bases). Germline CDR1 is SGHRS and CDR2 is YFSETQ. The CDR3 covers 14 residues. Trimming removed 0 bases from V and 1 base from J, with 6 bases in between.

The table lists this clone with a few counts. The chain joins TRBV30 to TRBJ2-2; weak D call: TRBD1 (5 bases). In germline, CDR1 is GTSNPN, CDR2 SVGIG (reference sequence). Trimming stripped 7 bases from V and 0 bases from J, with 12 bases between. This CDR3 is 14 amino acids long. The DNA of the CDR3 is TGTGCCTACAGGCGACGAACGAACACCGGGGAGCTGTTTTTT. Translated, it gives CAYRRRTNTGELFF. The full variable domain, completed using reference TRBV30 and TRBJ2-2, is SQTIHQWPATLVQPVGSPLSLECTVEGTSNPNLYWYRQAAGRGLQLLFYSVGIGQISSEVPQNLSASRPQDRQFILSSKKLLLSDSGFYLCAYRRRTNTGELFFGEGSRLTVL.

By sample fraction, this clone is medium-sized. The chain uses TRBV7-2 and TRBJ2-3, with D possibly called TRBD1 or TRBD2 (5 bases each). The CDR3 spans 16 residues. Trimming cost V 5 bases and J 0 bases, with 15 bases left between them. Germline CDR1 and CDR2: SGHTA and FQGNSA. The CDR3 loop reads CASSPDRGRSTDTQYF. In DNA form, the CDR3 reads TGTGCCAGCAGCCCCGATCGGGGACGTAGCACAGATACGCAGTATTTT.

The CDR3 loop reads CASSLFHSSLNEQFF. Written as DNA, the CDR3 is TGTGCCAGCAGCTTATTCCATTCTAGCCTTAATGAGCAGTTCTTC. The chain has TRBV7-8 and TRBJ2-1; TRBD2 is a possible D gene (5 bases). The V gene's germline CDR1 is SGHVS and CDR2 FQNEAQ. The ends were cut back, 2 bases at V and 7 bases at J, with 15 bases in the middle. CDR3 length equals 15 residues.

The chain employs TRBV4-2 and TRBJ2-1; D gene uncertain. V lost 3 bases and J lost 6, with 12 bases in between. Germline V gene sequence: CDR1 LGHNA, CDR2 YNFKEQ. CDR3 length: 14 residues. CDR3 residues: CASSHAPSSNEQFF. The CDR3 DNA follows: TGTGCCAGCAGCCATGCCCCGAGCAGCAATGAGCAGTTCTTC.

This clone turned up a few times. The chain couples TRBV29-1 to TRBJ2-3, with 7 nucleotides matching TRBD2. Per germline, CDR1 SQVTM and CDR2 ANQGSEA. The CDR3 loop spans 14 amino acids. Unmatched junction bases numbered 6, after V lost 4 bases and J lost 2 bases. CDR3 sequence: CSVGEGSFTDTQYF. For the CDR3, the DNA is TGCAGCGTTGGGGAGGGTTCCTTCACAGATACGCAGTATTTT.

This clone was seen a handful of times. V and J are TRBV11-2 and TRBJ1-2; no clear D gene. Germline V CDR1 and CDR2: SGHAT, FQNNGV. Deletions cut 1 base from V and 0 bases from J, with 3 bases between. The CDR3 runs 13 residues. The CDR3 loop is CASSLVANYGYTF. The CDR3 region has the DNA TGTGCCAGCAGCTTAGTAGCTAACTATGGCTACACCTTC.

The V call is TRBV30, the J call TRBJ1-2, with unresolved D. The germline V gene has CDR1 GTSNPN and CDR2 SVGIG (reference sequence). V lost 0 bases and J 2 bases, leaving 16 bases between the germline ends. This CDR3 comprises 16 residues. The CDR3 coding sequence is TGTGCCTGGAGTGTATCCCCTTACGGAACCAACTATGGCTACACCTTC. It translates to CAWSVSPYGTNYGYTF.

The V call is TRBV14, the J call TRBJ2-2; the match to TRBD2 covers 7 bases. V dropped 0 bases and J dropped 2; count of bases not matched to a gene: 3. CDR1 is SGHDN and CDR2 is FVKESK in the germline V gene. The CDR3 length is 16 residues. The CDR3 nucleotides read TGTGCCAGCAGCCAAGATGGCGGGAGTAACACCGGGGAGCTGTTTTTT. Translating it yields CASSQDGGSNTGELFF.

The chain couples TRBV15 to TRBJ2-1; TRBD1 agrees at 10 bases. CDR3 length: 16 residues. Losses at the gene ends were 1 base for V and 6 bases for J; bases not matched to a gene: 6. Germline V CDR1 and CDR2: LNHNV, YYDKDF (reference sequence). CDR3 DNA sequence: TGTGCCACCAGCAGAGTTCCGGGACAGGGGATCAATGAGCAGTTCTTC. It specifies CATSRVPGQGINEQFF.

The rearrangement joins TRBV30 to TRBJ2-5; TRBD2 aligns across 7 bases. CDR1 and CDR2 (germline): GTSNPN, SVGIG (reference sequence). V shed 5 bases and J 5 bases; nucleotides not matched to a gene: 11. The CDR3 loop spans 14 amino acids. CDR3 protein: CAWGSGNLPETQYF. DNA of the CDR3: TGTGCCTGGGGGAGCGGGAACCTCCCCGAGACCCAGTACTTC. The whole variable domain, remainder taken from reference TRBV30 and TRBJ2-5, is SQTIHQWPATLVQPVGSPLSLECTVEGTSNPNLYWYRQAAGRGLQLLFYSVGIGQISSEVPQNLSASRPQDRQFILSSKKLLLSDSGFYLCAWGSGNLPETQYFGPGTRLLVL.

In this sample, this clone turned up a few times. V and J are TRBV30 and TRBJ1-1; D is perhaps TRBD1 (6 bases). The V gene's germline CDR1 is GTSNPN and CDR2 SVGIG (reference sequence). V was clipped by 3 bases and J by 4 bases, with 15 bases between them. This CDR3 has 14 residues. For the CDR3, the DNA is TGTGCCTGGAGGGCGGGACAAAGTGGCACTGAAGCTTTCTTT. Amino acids: CAWRAGQSGTEAFF.

J is TRBJ2-5 and V is TRBV10-3; a weak D match, TRBD2 (6 bases). Germline assignment: CDR1 ENHRY and CDR2 SYGVKD. V dropped 4 bases and J dropped 5 bases, with 11 bases sitting between them. The CDR3 sequence is 13 residues long. CDR3 residues: CAISAPGRETQYF. CDR3 nucleotide sequence: TGTGCCATCAGTGCTCCGGGGAGGGAGACCCAGTACTTC.

This clone turned up a few times. This chain uses TRBV7-8 with TRBJ1-2, with TRBD1 identical over 8 bases. V shed 2 bases and J 0 bases; nucleotides not matched to a gene: 2. Germline V gene lookup returns CDR1 SGHVS and CDR2 FQNEAQ. This CDR3 has 15 residues. The CDR3 coding sequence is TGTGCCAGCAGCTTATTACAGGGGGCTAACTATGGCTACACCTTC. Its protein is CASSLLQGANYGYTF.

Details on this clone: The same CDR3 can be traced to other DNA sequences in this sample. The chain has TRBV29-1 and TRBJ2-3; 10 nucleotides line up with TRBD1. Losses at the gene ends were 6 bases for V and 1 base for J; bases not matched to a gene: 1. There are 13 residues in the CDR3. Looked up from germline, CDR1 is SQVTM and CDR2 is ANQGSEA. The CDR3 DNA is TGCAGCGTGGGGACAGGGGGCACAGATACGCAGTATTTT. Encoded protein: CSVGTGGTDTQYF.

In this sample, this clone turned up many times. The sample carries other DNA sequences with the same CDR3. This chain uses TRBV7-2 with TRBJ2-1, with 16 bases aligning to TRBD2. Germline values: CDR1 SGHTA, CDR2 FQGNSA. V lost 1 base, J lost 6 bases, and 6 bases stayed unmatched. The length of the CDR3 is 18 residues. CDR3 amino acids: CASSLVSGTSGRGNEQFF. The CDR3, as DNA: TGTGCCAGCAGCTTAGTTTCGGGGACTAGCGGGAGGGGCAATGAGCAGTTCTTC.

V and J are TRBV4-1 and TRBJ1-4; 10 bases are shared with TRBD1. V trimming: 1 base; J trimming: 8 bases; junction bases outside the gene matches: 4. Per germline, CDR1 MGHRA and CDR2 YSYEKL. This CDR3 spans 15 amino acids. CDR3 sequence: CASSQAGTGEEKLFF. The CDR3 DNA reads TGCGCCAGCAGCCAAGCCGGGACAGGGGAGGAAAAACTGTTTTTT.

V is TRBV20-1 and J is TRBJ2-5; D unclear. CDR1 is DFQATT, CDR2 SNEGSKA, per germline (reference sequence). V was shortened by 2 bases and J by 0 bases, with 1 base between the two germline ends. This CDR3 comprises 11 residues. The CDR3 loop reads CSARHQETQYF. The CDR3 DNA sequence: TGCAGTGCTAGACACCAAGAGACCCAGTACTTC.

The table lists this clone with a few counts. The chain uses TRBV25-1 and TRBJ2-6; D is unclear. V dropped 10 bases and J dropped 0 bases, with 13 bases sitting between them. The CDR3 totals 15 residues. The germline CDR1 and CDR2 sequences are MGHDK and SYGVNS. The CDR3 is CATKSTGSGANVLTF. CDR3 in DNA: TGTGCCACCAAGTCTACGGGCTCTGGGGCCAACGTCCTGACTTTC. The full variable domain, completed using reference TRBV25-1 and TRBJ2-6, is EADIYQTPRYLVIGTGKKITLECSQTMGHDKMYWYQQDPGMELHLIHYSYGVNSTEKGDLSSESTVSRIRTEHFPLTLESARPSHTSQYLCATKSTGSGANVLTFGAGSRLTVL.